Below, one T cell receptor (beta chain) is given with its context. The J segment lost 8 bases and the V segment lost 1 base, leaving 17 bases of the junction unmatched. This CDR3 contains 18 residues. Looked up from germline, CDR1 is MGHRA and CDR2 is YSYEKL. These data are taken from a study of blood T cell repertoires in COVID-19. The cohort comprised adults aged about 18 to 100 years residing in about two dozen US areas. In the source study's methods: Using reference gene primer amplification, nucleated cell counts were estimated. Measured with immunoSEQ multiplex PCR; TCRdb has only the in-frame clones, and not every one. V, J and clone size are taken as reported in that table, and D and trimming were inferred from the DNA itself. This table has approximately 150,000 clones, around 84% appearing once.

This receptor was taken from a woman aged 45-60 years who had recovered from COVID-19. Sequenced: PBMCs or T cells enriched from blood (not recorded which). The chain combines TRBV4-1 with TRBJ2-1; the match to TRBD1 covers 7 bases. The CDR3: CASSQARGLVQQGDEQFF. CDR3 nucleotide sequence: TGCGCCAGCAGCCAAGCCAGGGGATTGGTCCAGCAGGGGGATGAGCAGTTCTTC.